The 9 T cell receptor beta chains listed next were all sequenced from one sample in a study of cytomegalovirus exposure and HLA in healthy donors (dated by TCRdb to about 2017). Libraries were made using the immunoSEQ multiplex PCR assay. The table comes from immuneACCESS by way of TCRdb, which keeps in-frame sequences with V and J called. Part of the clones is missing from these tables; in studies checked, under half for an unresolved V gene and the rest for unknown reasons. The sample table records approximately 190,000 clones; more than 65% of these occur just once. The top ten clonotypes cover 10% to 15% of the sample. The material sequenced was PBMCs. The origin of the receptors is a woman in her twenties or thirties in good health and CMV-seropositive.

The CDR3 region is CASSERSKDRPGAYGYTF. CDR3 bases: TGTGCCAGCAGTGAAAGATCGAAGGACAGGCCAGGTGCCTATGGCTACACCTTC. The gene calls are TRBV6-1 and TRBJ1-2, with 7 bases that match TRBD1. Trimming took 2 bases from V and 4 from J; bases not matched to a gene: 16. Germline values: CDR1 MNHNS, CDR2 SASEGT. The CDR3 length is 18 residues.

The chain has TRBV19 and TRBJ2-1; 9 bases line up with TRBD2. This CDR3 region has 17 residues. Germline-derived CDR1 and CDR2 are LNHDA and SQIVND (reference sequence). The J segment lost 5 bases and the V segment lost 3 bases, leaving 11 bases of the junction unmatched. CDR3 DNA sequence: TGTGCCAGTAGTATGGAGTCCGTAGCGGGAGTCGACAATGAGCAGTTCTTC. Translated: CASSMESVAGVDNEQFF.

The rearrangement joins TRBV11-2 to TRBJ2-1; 11 nucleotides line up with TRBD2. With 4 bases clipped from V and 10 bases from J, the junction kept 12 bases outside the gene matches. Germline CDR1 and CDR2: SGHAT and FQNNGV. The CDR3 extends over 16 amino acids. The CDR3 reads CASSSRTSGYYDEQFF. The CDR3 region has the DNA TGTGCCAGCAGCTCCAGGACTAGCGGGTACTACGACGAGCAGTTCTTC.

The rearrangement joins TRBV9 to TRBJ2-1; tentative D call: TRBD2 (6 bases). Trimming shortened V by 0 bases and J by 5 bases, and 15 bases separated the two germline ends. This CDR3 comprises 16 residues. CDR1 is SGDLS, CDR2 YYNGEE, per germline. DNA for the CDR3: TGTGCCAGCAGCGTAGCCCCAGCGGGCGGGCACAATGAGCAGTTCTTC. This translates into CASSVAPAGGHNEQFF.

V gene TRBV6-1 combines with J gene TRBJ1-5; 7 positions match TRBD1. This CDR3 has 15 amino acids. V shed 4 bases, J shed 0 bases, and the junction held 3 bases outside the gene matches. Germline CDR1 is MNHNS and CDR2 is SASEGT. As DNA, the CDR3 is TGTGCCAGCAGTGCGGGACAGTATAGCAATCAGCCCCAGCATTTT. Its protein is CASSAGQYSNQPQHF.

The count of this clone is one. The V and J genes are TRBV11-3 and TRBJ1-2; D may be TRBD1 (6 bases). Trimming took 2 bases from V and 7 from J, leaving 23 bases between them. CDR1 is SGHNT, CDR2 YENEEA, per germline. CDR3 size: 17 residues. The CDR3: CASSLSWPQKGEGGYTF. CDR3 in DNA: TGTGCCAGCAGCTTAAGTTGGCCCCAAAAGGGGGAGGGTGGCTACACCTTC.

The rearrangement links TRBV4-2 to TRBJ2-3; 7 positions agree with TRBD1. V dropped 4 bases and J dropped 6; count of bases not matched to a gene: 31. Germline V lookup: CDR1 LGHNA, CDR2 YNFKEQ. CDR3 size: 22 residues. The CDR3 region is CASSPTGAEAREIAPQKDTQYF. For the CDR3, the DNA is TGTGCCAGCAGCCCAACAGGGGCCGAGGCTAGAGAGATTGCGCCACAAAAGGATACGCAGTATTTT.

The rearrangement joins TRBV7-9 to TRBJ2-1; 13 bases are a match to TRBD2. Unmatched junction bases numbered 5, after V lost 2 bases and J lost 7 bases. Germline CDR1 is SEHNR and CDR2 is FQNEAQ (reference sequence). The CDR3 is made up of 16 amino acids. CDR3 region: CASSLKGLAGENEQFF. In DNA form, the CDR3 reads TGTGCCAGCAGCTTAAAAGGACTAGCGGGAGAGAATGAGCAGTTCTTC.

This chain links TRBV6-5 with TRBJ1-2; the match to TRBD1 covers 9 bases. This CDR3 is 14 amino acids long. V dropped 2 bases and J dropped 7; count of bases not matched to a gene: 5. Looked up from germline, CDR1 is MNHEY and CDR2 is SVGAGI. The DNA for the CDR3 is TGTGCCAGCAGTTACGAGGGACAGGGAGTTGGCTACACCTTC. Translating it yields CASSYEGQGVGYTF.